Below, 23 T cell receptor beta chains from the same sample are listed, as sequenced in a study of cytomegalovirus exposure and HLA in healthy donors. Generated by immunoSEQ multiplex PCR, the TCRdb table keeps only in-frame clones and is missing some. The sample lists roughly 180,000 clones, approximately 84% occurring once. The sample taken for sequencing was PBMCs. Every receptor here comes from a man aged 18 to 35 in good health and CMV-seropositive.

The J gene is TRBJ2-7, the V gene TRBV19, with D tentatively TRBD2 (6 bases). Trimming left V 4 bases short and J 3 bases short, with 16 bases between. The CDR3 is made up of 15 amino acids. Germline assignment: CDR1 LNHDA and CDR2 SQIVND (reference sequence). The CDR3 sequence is CASSRVGDSSYEQYF. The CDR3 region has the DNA TGTGCCAGTAGTAGAGTGGGGGACTCCAGCTACGAGCAGTACTTC.

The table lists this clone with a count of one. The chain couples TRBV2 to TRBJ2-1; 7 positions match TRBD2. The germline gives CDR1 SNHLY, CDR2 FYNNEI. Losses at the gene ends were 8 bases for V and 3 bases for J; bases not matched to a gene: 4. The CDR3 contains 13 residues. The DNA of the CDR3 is TGTGCCAGCCAAGCGGGAAACTACAATGAGCAGTTCTTC. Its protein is CASQAGNYNEQFF.

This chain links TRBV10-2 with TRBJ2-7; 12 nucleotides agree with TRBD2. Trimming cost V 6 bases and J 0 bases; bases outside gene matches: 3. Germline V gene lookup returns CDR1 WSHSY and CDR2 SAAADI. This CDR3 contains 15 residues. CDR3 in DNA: TGCGCCAGCAGACTAGCGGGGGGCAGCTCCTACGAGCAGTACTTC. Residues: CASRLAGGSSYEQYF.

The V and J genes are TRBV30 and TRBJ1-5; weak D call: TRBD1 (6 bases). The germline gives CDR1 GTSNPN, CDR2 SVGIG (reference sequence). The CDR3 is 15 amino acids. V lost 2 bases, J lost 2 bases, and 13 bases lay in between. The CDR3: CAWSPDSLGNQPQHF. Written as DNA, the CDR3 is TGTGCCTGGAGTCCGGACAGTCTAGGCAATCAGCCCCAGCATTTT.

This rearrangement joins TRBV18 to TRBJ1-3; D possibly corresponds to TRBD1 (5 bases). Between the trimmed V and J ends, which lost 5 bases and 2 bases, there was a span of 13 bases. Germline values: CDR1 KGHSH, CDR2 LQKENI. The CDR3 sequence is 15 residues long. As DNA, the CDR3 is TGTGCCAGCTCATCTCTCAGGGAGGCTGGAAACACCATATATTTT. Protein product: CASSSLREAGNTIYF.

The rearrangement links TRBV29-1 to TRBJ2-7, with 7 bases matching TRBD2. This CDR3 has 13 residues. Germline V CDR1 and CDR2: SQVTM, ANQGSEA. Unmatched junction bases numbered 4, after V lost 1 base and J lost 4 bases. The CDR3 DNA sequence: TGCAGCGTTGAAGGGGAGGGTGGGTACGAGCAGTACTTC. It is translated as CSVEGEGGYEQYF.

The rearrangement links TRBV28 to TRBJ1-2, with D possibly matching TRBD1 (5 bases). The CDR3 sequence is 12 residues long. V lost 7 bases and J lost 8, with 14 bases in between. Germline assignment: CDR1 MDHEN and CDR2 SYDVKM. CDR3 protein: CASKGQGRGYTF. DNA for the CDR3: TGTGCCAGCAAGGGGCAGGGTCGGGGCTACACCTTC.

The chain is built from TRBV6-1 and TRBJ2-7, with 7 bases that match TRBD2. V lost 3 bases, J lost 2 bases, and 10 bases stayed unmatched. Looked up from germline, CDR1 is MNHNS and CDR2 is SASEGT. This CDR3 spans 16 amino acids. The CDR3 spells CASSESSSGRAYEQYF. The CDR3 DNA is TGTGCCAGCAGTGAGAGTAGTAGCGGGCGAGCCTACGAGCAGTACTTC.

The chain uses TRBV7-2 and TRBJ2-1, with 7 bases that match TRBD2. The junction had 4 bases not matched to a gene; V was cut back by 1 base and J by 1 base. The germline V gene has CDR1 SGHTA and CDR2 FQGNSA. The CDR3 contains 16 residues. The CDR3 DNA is TGTGCCAGCAGCTTAGGGCTAGCGGTTTCCTACAATGAGCAGTTCTTC. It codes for CASSLGLAVSYNEQFF.

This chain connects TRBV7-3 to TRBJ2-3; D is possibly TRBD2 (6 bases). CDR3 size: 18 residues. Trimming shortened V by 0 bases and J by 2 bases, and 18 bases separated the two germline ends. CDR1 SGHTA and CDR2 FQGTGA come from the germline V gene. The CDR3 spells CASSLTAEGGGTTDTQYF. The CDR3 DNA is TGTGCCAGCAGCTTAACGGCGGAGGGAGGCGGGACCACAGATACGCAGTATTTT.

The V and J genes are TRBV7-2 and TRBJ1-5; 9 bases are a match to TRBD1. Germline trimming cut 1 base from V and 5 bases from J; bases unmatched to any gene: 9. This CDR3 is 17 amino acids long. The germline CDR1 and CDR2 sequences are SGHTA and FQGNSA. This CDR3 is CASSLGVTGGFYQPQHF. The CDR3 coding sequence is TGTGCCAGCAGCTTAGGGGTCACAGGGGGCTTCTATCAGCCCCAGCATTTT.

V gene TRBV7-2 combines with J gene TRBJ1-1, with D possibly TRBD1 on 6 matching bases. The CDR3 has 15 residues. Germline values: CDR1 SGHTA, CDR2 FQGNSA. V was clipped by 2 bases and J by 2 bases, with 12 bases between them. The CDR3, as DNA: TGTGCCAGCAGCTTAAATCAGGGGACAAACACTGAAGCTTTCTTT. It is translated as CASSLNQGTNTEAFF.

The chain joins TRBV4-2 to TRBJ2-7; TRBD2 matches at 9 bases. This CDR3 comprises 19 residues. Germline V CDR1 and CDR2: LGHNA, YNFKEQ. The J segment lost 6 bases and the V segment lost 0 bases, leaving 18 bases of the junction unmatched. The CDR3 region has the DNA TGTGCCAGCAGCCAAGATCCGGCGGGAGGGCTTGGAACCCCACCCGAGCAGTACTTC. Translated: CASSQDPAGGLGTPPEQYF.

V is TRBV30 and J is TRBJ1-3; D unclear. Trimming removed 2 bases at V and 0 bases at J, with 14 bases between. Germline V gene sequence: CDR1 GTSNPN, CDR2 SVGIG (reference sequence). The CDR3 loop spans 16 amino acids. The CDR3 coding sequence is TGTGCCTGGAGTCCCGTTGGAGTCCTCTCTGGAAACACCATATATTTT. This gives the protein CAWSPVGVLSGNTIYF.

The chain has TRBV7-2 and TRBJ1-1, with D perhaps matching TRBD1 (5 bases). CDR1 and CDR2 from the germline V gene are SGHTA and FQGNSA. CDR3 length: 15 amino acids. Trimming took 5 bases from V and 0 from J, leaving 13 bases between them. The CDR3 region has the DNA TGTGCCAGCAGCCGCCAGACAGCTATGAACACTGAAGCTTTCTTT. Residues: CASSRQTAMNTEAFF.

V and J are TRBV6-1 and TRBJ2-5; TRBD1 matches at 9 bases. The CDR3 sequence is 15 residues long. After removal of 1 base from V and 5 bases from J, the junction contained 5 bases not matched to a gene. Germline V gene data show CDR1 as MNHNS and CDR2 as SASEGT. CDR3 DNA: TGTGCCAGCAGTGAAGACAGGGGGCTAGGGGAGACCCAGTACTTC. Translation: CASSEDRGLGETQYF.

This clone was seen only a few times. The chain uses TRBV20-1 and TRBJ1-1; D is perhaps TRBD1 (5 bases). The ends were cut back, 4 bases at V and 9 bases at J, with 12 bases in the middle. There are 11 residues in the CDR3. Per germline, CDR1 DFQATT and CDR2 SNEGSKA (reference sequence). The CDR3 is CSAILQDQAFF. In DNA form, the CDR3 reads TGCAGTGCTATTCTACAGGATCAAGCTTTCTTT.

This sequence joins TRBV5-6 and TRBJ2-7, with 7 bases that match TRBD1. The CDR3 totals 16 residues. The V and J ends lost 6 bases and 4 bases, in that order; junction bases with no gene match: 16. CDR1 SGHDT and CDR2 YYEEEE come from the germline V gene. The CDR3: CASTLHRGYPLYEQYF. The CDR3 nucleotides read TGTGCCAGCACCCTCCACAGGGGCTATCCCCTTTACGAGCAGTACTTC.

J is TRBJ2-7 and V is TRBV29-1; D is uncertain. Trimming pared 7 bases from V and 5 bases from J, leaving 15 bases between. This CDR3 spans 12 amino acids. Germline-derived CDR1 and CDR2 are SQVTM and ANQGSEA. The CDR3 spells CSGAIEIDEQYF. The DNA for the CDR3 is TGCAGCGGAGCAATCGAAATCGACGAGCAGTACTTC.

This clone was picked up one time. CDR3 sequence reads: CASSQGPSFRPDTQYF. The CDR3 DNA sequence: TGCGCCAGCAGCCAAGGCCCTAGTTTTCGTCCAGATACGCAGTATTTT. The chain links TRBV4-3 to TRBJ2-3; D call uncertain. The germline CDR1 and CDR2 sequences are LGHNA and YSLEER. The CDR3 is made up of 16 amino acids. Trimming removed 1 base from V and 4 bases from J, with 15 bases in between.

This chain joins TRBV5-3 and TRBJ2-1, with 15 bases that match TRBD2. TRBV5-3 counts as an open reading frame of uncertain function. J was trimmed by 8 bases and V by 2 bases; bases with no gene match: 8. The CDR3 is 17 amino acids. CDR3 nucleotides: TGTGCCAGAAGCTTACCCGGGACTAGCGGGAGGTTGCATGAGCAGTTCTTC. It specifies CARSLPGTSGRLHEQFF.

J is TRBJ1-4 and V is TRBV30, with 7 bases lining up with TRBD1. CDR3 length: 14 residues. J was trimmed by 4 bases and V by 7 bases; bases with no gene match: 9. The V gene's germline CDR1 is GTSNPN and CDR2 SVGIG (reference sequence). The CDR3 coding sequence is TGTGCCTACCACCCGGGACAGCTTAATGAAAAACTGTTTTTT. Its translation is CAYHPGQLNEKLFF.

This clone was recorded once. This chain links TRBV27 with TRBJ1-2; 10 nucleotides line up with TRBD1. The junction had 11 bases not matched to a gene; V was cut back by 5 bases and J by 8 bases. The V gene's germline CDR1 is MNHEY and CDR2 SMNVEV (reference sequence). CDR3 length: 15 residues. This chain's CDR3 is CASSKGGQGIRGYTF. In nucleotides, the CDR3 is TGTGCCAGCAGTAAAGGGGGACAGGGGATAAGGGGCTACACCTTC.